This T cell receptor beta chain was observed in a study of T cell repertoires in cytomegalovirus infection. This CDR3 comprises 13 residues. Germline-derived CDR1 and CDR2 are MNHNY and SVGAGI (reference sequence). Trimming left V 5 bases short and J 6 bases short, with 14 bases between. TCRdb processed the reads anew with MiXCR; each CDR3 protein has one entry. The sample carries almost 550,000 distinct CDR3 sequences, 16% recorded once. Sample: CD8+ T cells from PBMCs. The rearrangement links TRBV6-6 to TRBJ2-7; D gene unclear. This clonotype originated in a human donor in good health (CMV status not recorded). Some clones in this sample may be carry-over from other donors' samples. The CDR3, as DNA: TGTGCCAGCAGTCTTCCTAGAGAGCTCGAGCAGTACTTC. It yields the protein CASSLPRELEQYF.